This T cell receptor (beta chain) is from a study of cytotoxic CD8 clonotypes in ibrutinib-treated CLL. Whole-study findings and limits: Baseline-level clonality went beyond age-matched healthy donors and moved in step with circulating CD8+ T-cell counts. Few clonotypes were public, and these shrank or held steady under treatment. Clonality, elevated at ibrutinib response, dropped back toward baseline at progression.

The CDR3 spans 16 residues. Trimming cost V 7 bases and J 0 bases, with 19 bases left between them. Per the germline V gene, CDR1 is SEHNR and CDR2 is FQNEAQ (reference sequence). Concerning this clone: What it recognizes is unknown.

Method: immunoSEQ multiplex PCR; TCRdb's copy keeps in-frame clones and lacks some. This table holds approximately 60,000 clones, roughly 50% found once. Here the sequenced sample was PBMCs, taken after 24 months of ibrutinib treatment. This sequence originates from a human donor with chronic lymphocytic leukemia. The rearrangement joins TRBV7-9 to TRBJ2-7; D possibly corresponds to TRBD1 (5 bases). The CDR3 protein is CASTLRVGGSSYEQYF. The CDR3 region has the DNA TGTGCCAGCACCCTCAGGGTGGGCGGATCCTCCTACGAGCAGTACTTC.